The T cell receptor (beta chain) described here comes from a study of blood T cell repertoires in COVID-19. Study-level background: Nucleic acid was either cDNA or gDNA, and it came from T cells, B-cell-depleted T cells, or PBMCs.

The V segment lost 7 bases and the J segment 4 bases; nucleotides outside the gene matches: 7. The CDR3 loop spans 14 amino acids. Germline V gene data show CDR1 as MNHEY and CDR2 as SVGAGI. In the original workflow: Estimation of nucleated cell counts was performed using reference gene primer amplification. Measured with immunoSEQ multiplex PCR; TCRdb has only the in-frame clones, and not every one. V, J and clone size were drawn from that table, and D and trimming were deduced from the DNA. The sample has about 150,000 clones, under 90% seen once. Those who participated ranged in age from about 18 to 89 years and resided in approximately 23 US areas. Clinical histories supplied by participants themselves formed the basis of cohort assignment.

The sequenced sample consisted of PBMCs or T cells enriched from blood (not recorded which). The chain employs TRBV6-5 and TRBJ2-7, with 10 bases identical to TRBD1. The receptor's source is a man aged 45-65 years who had recovered from COVID-19. The CDR3 here is CASISGQGWYEQYF. The DNA of the CDR3 is TGTGCCAGCATATCGGGACAGGGGTGGTACGAGCAGTACTTC.